Each of the 30 T cell receptor beta chains below was sequenced from the same sample in a study of graft-versus-host responses after intestinal transplantation. Some clones are missing from TCRdb's copy, which holds only in-frame ones; the method was immunoSEQ multiplex PCR. The sample shows roughly 69,000 clones, about nine tenths of them seen only once. The material was bone marrow, obtained roughly 780 days after intestinal transplantation. These receptors all stem from a human patient who received an intestinal transplant, so some T cells may come from the graft donor.

CDR3 sequence reads: CASSVAGDSYNSNQPQHF. The CDR3 region has the DNA TGTGCCAGCAGCGTAGCGGGGGACAGCTACAATAGCAATCAGCCCCAGCATTTT. J is TRBJ1-5 and V is TRBV9; 7 positions match TRBD1. V was pared by 0 bases and J by 0 bases, with 9 bases of the junction left unmatched. Germline V gene sequence: CDR1 SGDLS, CDR2 YYNGEE. The CDR3 has 18 residues.

The rearrangement joins TRBV19 to TRBJ1-1; maybe TRBD1 (5 bases). CDR1 is LNHDA, CDR2 SQIVND, per germline (reference sequence). V was cut by 7 bases and J by 0 bases, with 12 bases left in between. The CDR3 length is 14 residues. The CDR3 protein is CASTPRGVNTEAFF. The CDR3 bases are TGTGCCAGTACCCCCCGGGGGGTGAACACTGAAGCTTTCTTT.

This rearrangement joins TRBV2 to TRBJ2-1, with 8 bases identical to TRBD2. Germline assignment: CDR1 SNHLY and CDR2 FYNNEI. The CDR3 covers 17 residues. After removal of 8 bases from V and 5 bases from J, the junction contained 17 bases not matched to a gene. CDR3 loop: CASGAAGGGYPDNEQFF. The CDR3 DNA reads TGTGCCAGCGGAGCGGCCGGGGGGGGCTATCCCGACAATGAGCAGTTCTTC.

The chain has TRBV4-1 and TRBJ2-7; D is uncertain. The CDR3 covers 15 residues. CDR1 is MGHRA, CDR2 YSYEKL, per germline. V lost 2 bases and J 0 bases, leaving 11 bases between the germline ends. In nucleotides, the CDR3 is TGCGCCAGCAGCCAATGGGCGCACACCTCCTACGAGCAGTACTTC. Its protein is CASSQWAHTSYEQYF.

The gene calls are TRBV14 and TRBJ1-6; 7 bases align to TRBD1. The V segment lost 3 bases and the J segment 5 bases; nucleotides outside the gene matches: 1. Germline CDR1 reads SGHDN; CDR2 reads FVKESK. The CDR3 is made up of 14 amino acids. CDR3 protein: CASSQTGHNSPLHF. The CDR3, as DNA: TGTGCCAGCAGCCAGACAGGGCATAATTCACCCCTCCACTTT.

This sequence joins TRBV29-1 and TRBJ1-1; possible D gene TRBD1, 5 bases. In germline, CDR1 is SQVTM, CDR2 ANQGSEA. There are 14 residues in the CDR3. V was cut by 7 bases and J by 1 base, with 16 bases left in between. This CDR3 reads CSARDPEANTEAFF. The CDR3 nucleotides are TGCAGCGCACGGGACCCGGAGGCGAACACTGAAGCTTTCTTT. Combining the CDR3 with reference TRBV29-1 and TRBJ1-1 gives the whole variable domain SAVISQKPSRDICQRGTSLTIQCQVDSQVTMMFWYRQQPGQSLTLIATANQGSEATYESGFVIDKFPISRPNLTFSTLTVSNMSPEDSSIYLCSARDPEANTEAFFGQGTRLTVV.

This sequence joins TRBV28 and TRBJ2-2, with D uncertain. V dropped 6 bases and J dropped 2 bases, with 13 bases sitting between them. Germline CDR1 is MDHEN and CDR2 is SYDVKM. The CDR3 is 15 amino acids. Written as DNA, the CDR3 is TGTGCCAGCAGCCCCACCCTACCAAACACCGGGGAGCTGTTTTTT. This encodes CASSPTLPNTGELFF.

The V gene is TRBV7-9, the J gene TRBJ2-4; possibly TRBD2 for D (5 bases). V lost 5 bases, J lost 7 bases, and 12 bases lay in between. The CDR3 contains 13 residues. The V gene's germline CDR1 is SEHNR and CDR2 FQNEAQ (reference sequence). CDR3 protein: CASSPLEENIQYF. CDR3 nucleotide sequence: TGTGCCAGCAGCCCCTTGGAGGAGAACATTCAGTACTTC.

The V gene is TRBV5-5, the J gene TRBJ1-3, with TRBD1 matching 7 bases. J gave up 4 bases and V 2 bases, and 21 bases lay outside the gene matches. Germline assignment: CDR1 SGHKS and CDR2 YYEKEE (reference sequence). CDR3 length: 20 residues. The chain's CDR3 is CASSLRGQLLTSGSGNTIYF. In DNA, the CDR3 is TGTGCCAGCAGCTTAAGGGGACAGCTCCTAACCTCAGGCTCCGGAAACACCATATATTTT.

The chain has TRBV6-1 and TRBJ2-3; D uncertain. The CDR3 is made up of 13 amino acids. The V gene lost 4 bases and the J gene lost 2 bases, with 7 bases spanning the gap. Germline lookup yields CDR1 MNHNS and CDR2 SASEGT. CDR3: CASSGLNTDTQYF. For the CDR3, the DNA is TGTGCCAGCAGTGGACTTAACACAGATACGCAGTATTTT.

This chain uses TRBV4-2 with TRBJ1-4; D not resolved. This CDR3 contains 15 residues. Trimming pared 0 bases from V and 6 bases from J, leaving 11 bases between. CDR1 is LGHNA and CDR2 is YNFKEQ in the germline V gene. This chain's CDR3 is CASSQDWPMDEKLFF. The CDR3 DNA is TGTGCCAGCAGCCAAGATTGGCCAATGGATGAAAAACTGTTTTTT.

The chain links TRBV19 to TRBJ2-3; 13 nucleotides align to TRBD2. V gave up 4 bases and J gave up 1 base; unmatched junction bases: 5. This CDR3 contains 17 residues. Germline CDR1 reads LNHDA; CDR2 reads SQIVND (reference sequence). In nucleotides, the CDR3 is TGTGCCAGTAGTACTGGACTAGCGGGAGTTGGCACAGATACGCAGTATTTT. It encodes CASSTGLAGVGTDTQYF.

CDR3 bases: TGTGCCAGCTCGGGTCAGGGTACTACAGATACGCAGTATTTT. Translating gives CASSGQGTTDTQYF. This chain connects TRBV18 to TRBJ2-3; D possibly corresponds to TRBD1 (5 bases). The CDR3 has 14 residues. CDR1 KGHSH and CDR2 LQKENI come from the germline V gene. V lost 6 bases, J lost 3 bases, and 13 bases lay in between.

This clone was counted once. The chain combines TRBV6-1 with TRBJ2-2, with TRBD2 matching 10 bases. Germline trimming cut 6 bases from V and 3 bases from J; bases unmatched to any gene: 4. This CDR3 spans 15 amino acids. Germline V CDR1 and CDR2: MNHNS, SASEGT. Written as DNA, the CDR3 is TGTGCCAGCAGCGAGCGGGAGGGGGACACCGGGGAGCTGTTTTTT. Its translation is CASSEREGDTGELFF.

The genes are TRBV10-3 and TRBJ1-5; D unclear. CDR3 length equals 14 residues. Trimming stripped 3 bases from V and 4 bases from J, with 10 bases between. Germline values: CDR1 ENHRY, CDR2 SYGVKD. The CDR3: CAISDRPPNQPQHF. As DNA, the CDR3 is TGTGCCATCAGTGACAGGCCCCCTAATCAGCCCCAGCATTTT.

DNA of the CDR3: TGTGCCAGCAGCCCCGGGACAGGGAACTACGAGCAGTACTTC. Translating gives CASSPGTGNYEQYF. This rearrangement joins TRBV7-3 to TRBJ2-7, with 9 bases identical to TRBD1. This CDR3 comprises 14 residues. Germline V gene data show CDR1 as SGHTA and CDR2 as FQGTGA. With 5 bases clipped from V and 3 bases from J, the junction kept 5 bases outside the gene matches.

V gene TRBV7-2 combines with J gene TRBJ2-3; 10 bases match TRBD2. The V segment lost 5 bases and the J segment 6 bases; nucleotides outside the gene matches: 11. The CDR3 spans 16 residues. Germline V CDR1 and CDR2: SGHTA, FQGNSA. In DNA form, the CDR3 reads TGTGCCAGCAGCCTAGGACCAGCGGGAGGGTCCGATACGCAGTATTTT. Protein sequence: CASSLGPAGGSDTQYF.

This rearrangement joins TRBV29-1 to TRBJ1-1; D is unclear. This CDR3 is 14 amino acids long. Germline V CDR1 and CDR2: SQVTM, ANQGSEA. V was trimmed by 3 bases and J by 5 bases, leaving 16 bases between them. The DNA of the CDR3 is TGCAGCGTTGATCGTAGCAGACCAACGACTGAAGCTTTCTTT. Its translation: CSVDRSRPTTEAFF.

CDR3 protein: CASSLQESQGANYGYTF. CDR3 DNA sequence: TGTGCCAGCTCACTCCAAGAAAGTCAGGGGGCTAACTATGGCTACACCTTC. The J gene is TRBJ1-2, the V gene TRBV18, with 7 bases aligning to TRBD1. This CDR3 has 17 residues. Looked up from germline, CDR1 is KGHSH and CDR2 is LQKENI. V trimming: 4 bases; J trimming: 0 bases; junction bases outside the gene matches: 11. Based on the CDR3 plus reference TRBV18 and TRBJ1-2, the full variable domain is NAGVMQNPRHLVRRRGQEARLRCSPMKGHSHVYWYRQLPEEGLKFMVYLQKENIIDESGMPKERFSAEFPKEGPSILRIQQVVRGDSAAYFCASSLQESQGANYGYTFGSGTRLTVV.

V gene TRBV7-6 combines with J gene TRBJ2-1; D assignment may be TRBD1 or TRBD2 (5 bases each). CDR1 and CDR2 from the germline V gene are SGHVS and FNYEAQ. Trimming shortened V by 5 bases and J by 8 bases, and 22 bases separated the two germline ends. The CDR3 extends over 16 amino acids. CDR3 sequence: CASSDRGTGWGDEQFF. The CDR3, as DNA: TGTGCCAGCAGCGATCGAGGGACCGGGTGGGGCGATGAGCAGTTCTTC.

V is TRBV7-3 and J is TRBJ2-6; D gene uncertain. Deletions cut 5 bases from V and 0 bases from J, with 8 bases between. CDR1 is SGHTA, CDR2 FQGTGA, per germline. This CDR3 contains 15 residues. The CDR3 loop reads CASSLLASGANVLTF. CDR3 DNA sequence: TGTGCCAGCAGCCTACTGGCCTCTGGGGCCAACGTCCTGACTTTC.

CDR3 sequence (DNA): TGTGCTAGTGGTTTATACCAGCCCCAGCATTTT. Translated: CASGLYQPQHF. This chain uses TRBV12-5 with TRBJ1-5; D is unresolved. CDR3 length equals 11 residues. Between the trimmed V and J ends, which lost 3 bases and 7 bases, there was a span of 4 bases. In germline, CDR1 is LGHNT, CDR2 FRNRAP.

The rearrangement joins TRBV7-3 to TRBJ2-1, with TRBD2 matching over 8 bases. Trimming took 4 bases from V and 13 from J; bases not matched to a gene: 12. There are 14 residues in the CDR3. From germline, CDR1 is SGHTA and CDR2 FQGTGA. The CDR3 DNA reads as TGTGCCAGCAGCTCCAACCCCTCGGGGGGGCCCCAGTTCTTC. This encodes CASSSNPSGGPQFF.

V gene TRBV12-5 combines with J gene TRBJ2-7; D not resolved. The CDR3 extends over 13 amino acids. Germline CDR1 LGHNT, CDR2 FRNRAP. Trimming shortened V by 2 bases and J by 2 bases, and 7 bases separated the two germline ends. CDR3 protein: CASGLSFAYEQYF. CDR3 nucleotides: TGTGCTAGTGGTTTGAGTTTCGCCTACGAGCAGTACTTC.

This sequence joins TRBV11-2 and TRBJ2-2; D remains ambiguous. CDR1 and CDR2 (germline): SGHAT, FQNNGV. The CDR3 sequence is 14 residues long. V lost 6 bases to trimming and J lost 6 bases, with 14 bases between them. CDR3 nucleotide sequence: TGTGCCAGCAGGTCGGCGTTTAAGGCCGGGGAGCTGTTTTTT. It translates to CASRSAFKAGELFF.

The chain employs TRBV10-2 and TRBJ2-2; 8 bases align to TRBD2. The CDR3 loop spans 14 amino acids. The V segment lost 3 bases and the J segment 4 bases; nucleotides outside the gene matches: 1. Germline CDR1 and CDR2: WSHSY and SAAADI. The CDR3 DNA reads as TGCGCCAGCAGTGATGCGGGAGGCACCGGGGAGCTGTTTTTT. It specifies CASSDAGGTGELFF.

The genes are TRBV5-1 and TRBJ2-7, with D perhaps TRBD1 (5 bases). Germline V CDR1 and CDR2: SGHRS, YFSETQ. This CDR3 comprises 15 residues. The V end lost 0 bases, the J end lost 3 bases, and 13 bases lay between the germline ends. The CDR3 sequence is CASSLDFRGNYEQYF. As DNA, the CDR3 is TGCGCCAGCAGCTTGGATTTTAGGGGTAACTACGAGCAGTACTTC.

This clone appeared once. The V gene is TRBV5-1, the J gene TRBJ1-1; D is unresolved. CDR1 and CDR2 from the germline V gene are SGHRS and YFSETQ. Trimming cost V 1 base and J 1 base, with 5 bases left between them. The length of the CDR3 is 13 residues. CDR3 region: CASSLKGNTEAFF. In DNA form, the CDR3 reads TGCGCCAGCAGCTTGAAAGGGAACACTGAAGCTTTCTTT.

V and J are TRBV19 and TRBJ2-7; D is undetermined. The V gene's germline CDR1 is LNHDA and CDR2 SQIVND (reference sequence). V was shortened by 5 bases and J by 3 bases, with 11 bases between the two germline ends. This CDR3 comprises 13 residues. CDR3 nucleotide sequence: TGTGCCAGTAGTTTTTCCCAGGACTACGAGCAGTACTTC. Amino acid sequence: CASSFSQDYEQYF.

This clone was seen a few times. The chain couples TRBV29-1 to TRBJ1-1, with D possibly being TRBD1 (6 bases). Germline lookup yields CDR1 SQVTM and CDR2 ANQGSEA. The CDR3 length is 14 residues. Trimming removed 3 bases from V and 1 base from J, with 12 bases in between. The CDR3 region has the DNA TGCAGCGTTGACTCGGACAGCTCGAACACTGAAGCTTTCTTT. It yields the protein CSVDSDSSNTEAFF.